The 20 T cell receptor beta chains presented below share a single source sample, sequenced in a study of blood T cells in healthy people across ages. Primed by a sample-barcoded 5' primer and a J-beta primer mix, a second PCR proceeded for roughly 7 to 12 cycles. TCRdb independently ran MiXCR on the 5' RACE reads; one entry per CDR3 protein. The table lists around 870,000 distinct CDR3 sequences, roughly 26% of them singletons. Sequences were obtained from blood. Receptors originate from an elderly woman in good health.

The chain links TRBV5-1 to TRBJ2-1; D is perhaps TRBD1 (5 bases). Trimming removed 6 bases at V and 8 bases at J, with 21 bases between. Germline V gives CDR1 SGHRS, CDR2 YFSETQ. The CDR3 runs to 15 residues. The CDR3 protein is CASTRVGNLEDEQFF. The DNA of the CDR3 is TGCGCCAGCACCAGGGTTGGAAACCTTGAGGATGAGCAGTTCTTC.

Many counts were recorded for this clonotype. The CDR3 DNA reads TGTGCCAGCAGCTCTCGGGCAGCGGGGACAGCCTTCTCCTACAATGAGCAGTTCTTC. It codes for CASSSRAAGTAFSYNEQFF. V gene TRBV7-2 combines with J gene TRBJ2-1; D may match TRBD1 or TRBD2 (7 bases each). Trimming shortened V by 4 bases and J by 0 bases, and 22 bases separated the two germline ends. The CDR3 runs to 19 residues. CDR1 is SGHTA, CDR2 FQGNSA, per germline.

In the case of this clonotype: This sequence may be a read error, since a much larger clone differs from it by one base. The rearrangement links TRBV5-5 to TRBJ2-5, with 15 bases lining up with TRBD2. The CDR3 runs 16 residues. The germline V gene has CDR1 SGHKS and CDR2 YYEKEE (reference sequence). Losses at the gene ends were 2 bases for V and 5 bases for J; bases not matched to a gene: 4. The DNA of the CDR3 is TGTGCCAGCAGCTTTGGACTAGCGGGGGGGCATGAGACCCAGTACTTC. Its translation is CASSFGLAGGHETQYF.

This clonotype was seen many times. The chain links TRBV6-5 to TRBJ2-3; D possibly matches TRBD1 or TRBD2 (6 bases each). The CDR3 totals 21 residues. CDR1 and CDR2 from the germline V gene are MNHEY and SVGAGI. Trimming shortened V by 2 bases and J by 1 base, and 28 bases separated the two germline ends. The CDR3 spells CASSYGRWGARSTVGTDTQYF. The CDR3 bases are TGTGCCAGCAGTTACGGCCGGTGGGGGGCAAGGAGCACTGTTGGCACAGATACGCAGTATTTT.

Note on this clonotype: With a much larger clone just one base away, this may be a read error. The V gene is TRBV7-9, the J gene TRBJ2-3; the D gene is possibly TRBD2 (6 bases). This CDR3 contains 16 residues. Germline CDR1 SEHNR, CDR2 FQNEAQ (reference sequence). CDR3 loop: CAGSPLADPYTDTQYF. Written as DNA, the CDR3 is TGTGCCGGCAGCCCCTTAGCGGACCCCTACACAGATACGCAGTATTTT.

On this clonotype: Just one base apart from a much larger clone, this may be a read error. This chain uses TRBV4-3 with TRBJ2-3, with 8 positions matching TRBD2. Losses at the gene ends were 5 bases for V and 6 bases for J; bases not matched to a gene: 13. The germline V gene encodes CDR1 LGHNA and CDR2 YSLEER. The CDR3 runs 16 residues. CDR3 in amino acids: CASSAQKRETWDTQYF. For the CDR3, the DNA is TGCGCCAGCAGCGCGCAGAAGCGGGAGACCTGGGATACGCAGTATTTT.

With respect to this clonotype: A much bigger clone sits one base away, suggesting this may be a read error. V gene TRBV5-1 combines with J gene TRBJ2-1; 9 bases agree with TRBD2. Judging by the DNA end, TRBJ2-7 fits better; the J call may be wrong. Germline values: CDR1 SGHRS, CDR2 YFSETQ. The CDR3 runs to 15 residues. The CDR3, as DNA: TGCGCCAGCAGCTTGGGCGGGGGGGCCCACAATGAGCAGTACTTC. Its translation: CASSLGGGAHNEQYF.

The sample holds many counts of this clonotype. The rearrangement uses TRBV10-1 and TRBJ2-3, with no clear D. The CDR3 is 13 amino acids. The germline CDR1 and CDR2 sequences are WNHNN and SYGVQD (reference sequence). V was cut by 0 bases and J by 0 bases, with 1 base left in between. CDR3 sequence: CASSESSTDTQYF. The CDR3 nucleotides read TGCGCCAGCAGTGAGTCTAGCACAGATACGCAGTATTTT.

The gene calls are TRBV7-2 and TRBJ2-5; 7 bases match TRBD1. The end of the DNA is better explained by TRBJ2-7, so the J call may be wrong. There are 14 residues in the CDR3. The germline V gene has CDR1 SGHTA and CDR2 FQGNSA. In DNA, the CDR3 is TGTGCCAGCAGCTTAGTCGACAGGGTAAACGAGCAGTACTTC. It translates to CASSLVDRVNEQYF.

This clonotype occurred a few times. The chain uses TRBV13 and TRBJ1-1, with unresolved D. V was shortened by 0 bases and J by 3 bases, with 8 bases between the two germline ends. Germline V gene lookup returns CDR1 PRHDT and CDR2 FYEKMQ (reference sequence). The length of the CDR3 is 14 residues. The CDR3 DNA sequence: TGTGCCAGCAGCTTAGGGGGATTGGACACTGAAGCTTTCTTT. Amino acids: CASSLGGLDTEAFF.

This chain links TRBV7-9 with TRBJ2-1; D may be TRBD1 (6 bases). This CDR3 has 14 residues. CDR1 and CDR2 (germline): SEHNR, FQNEAQ (reference sequence). V lost 8 bases and J 0 bases, leaving 11 bases between the germline ends. CDR3 in amino acids: CASDRSSSYNEQFF. The DNA for the CDR3 is TGTGCCAGCGACAGGTCGAGCTCCTACAATGAGCAGTTCTTC.

This clonotype was observed many times. The CDR3 region is CASSLAATENEQFF. Written as DNA, the CDR3 is TGTGCCAGCAGCTTAGCGGCCACAGAAAATGAGCAGTTCTTC. This chain uses TRBV7-2 with TRBJ2-1; D uncertain. Trimming stripped 0 bases from V and 7 bases from J, with 10 bases between. Looked up from germline, CDR1 is SGHTA and CDR2 is FQGNSA. The CDR3 totals 14 residues.

The chain is built from TRBV10-1 and TRBJ2-7; D is undetermined. This CDR3 spans 15 amino acids. The V gene's germline CDR1 is WNHNN and CDR2 SYGVQD (reference sequence). V was cut by 8 bases and J by 1 base, with 18 bases left in between. The CDR3 protein is CASDPQPSNSYEQYF. The CDR3 coding sequence is TGCGCCAGCGATCCACAGCCCAGCAATTCCTACGAGCAGTACTTC.

This clonotype showed up many times. This rearrangement joins TRBV7-2 to TRBJ2-3; D gene unclear. The CDR3 is 14 amino acids. The V end was cut by 3 bases, the J end by 2 bases, with 9 bases between. Germline V gene data show CDR1 as SGHTA and CDR2 as FQGNSA. The CDR3 sequence: CASSFDFSTDTQYF. CDR3 DNA sequence: TGTGCCAGCAGCTTCGACTTCTCCACAGATACGCAGTATTTT.

This clonotype was seen many times. The V and J genes are TRBV30 and TRBJ2-6; D may correspond to TRBD1 or TRBD2 (5 bases each). The CDR3 consists of 14 residues. Germline assignment: CDR1 GTSNPN and CDR2 SVGIG (reference sequence). Trimming took off 2 bases at V and 2 bases at J, with 7 bases between the two ends. CDR3 sequence: CAWSRGAGANVLTF. The CDR3 DNA reads as TGTGCCTGGAGTCGAGGGGCTGGGGCCAACGTCCTGACTTTC.

The chain employs TRBV27 and TRBJ1-6, with D maybe TRBD1 (6 bases). V lost 5 bases to trimming and J lost 14 bases, with 13 bases between them. CDR1 is MNHEY, CDR2 SMNVEV, per germline (reference sequence). The CDR3 contains 12 residues. CDR3: CASSQDSTTLHF. In nucleotides, the CDR3 is TGTGCCAGCAGTCAGGACAGTACGACCCTCCACTTT.

The J gene is TRBJ1-5, the V gene TRBV6-5; unclear D gene. Germline V gives CDR1 MNHEY, CDR2 SVGAGI. The CDR3 is made up of 14 amino acids. V was clipped by 6 bases and J by 6 bases, with 15 bases between them. The CDR3 nucleotides read TGTGCCAGCAGACCAAGGGTAGGGAGTCAGCCCCAGCATTTT. This gives the protein CASRPRVGSQPQHF.

The J gene is TRBJ2-5, the V gene TRBV5-6; D not resolved. This CDR3 contains 16 residues. Germline V gene lookup returns CDR1 SGHDT and CDR2 YYEEEE. Trimming left V 0 bases short and J 4 bases short, with 16 bases between. CDR3 in amino acids: CASSLGRIPPRETQYF. The CDR3 nucleotides are TGTGCCAGCAGCTTGGGGCGGATCCCTCCAAGAGAGACCCAGTACTTC.

This clonotype was detected only a few times. The chain couples TRBV29-1 to TRBJ1-1; possibly TRBD1 for D (5 bases). V was pared by 6 bases and J by 3 bases, with 14 bases between. Germline CDR1 SQVTM, CDR2 ANQGSEA. CDR3 length: 13 amino acids. CDR3 bases: TGCAGCGTGAAAACTACAGGTTACACTGAAGCTTTCTTT. It is translated as CSVKTTGYTEAFF.

This clonotype was recorded many times. The chain recombines TRBV12-3 or TRBV12-4 with TRBJ2-3; D perhaps matches TRBD1 (6 bases). This CDR3 is 15 amino acids long. V was pared by 6 bases and J by 0 bases, with 13 bases between. The chain's CDR3 is CASSPRGTSTDTQYF. The DNA of the CDR3 is TGTGCCAGCAGCCCCCGAGGGACAAGCACAGATACGCAGTATTTT.